These 27 T cell receptor beta chains share one sample of origin, sequenced in a study of blood T cell repertoires in COVID-19. Sequencing was performed with immunoSEQ multiplex PCR; in TCRdb, only in-frame clones are kept and a portion is missing. Among more than 200,000 clones, roughly 89% were seen once, and the ten largest hold roughly 4%. The source material was PBMCs or T cells enriched from blood (not recorded which). These receptors all come from a woman aged 25 to 39 with acute COVID-19.

This rearrangement joins TRBV7-9 to TRBJ1-1, with 7 bases fitting TRBD1. Looked up from germline, CDR1 is SEHNR and CDR2 is FQNEAQ (reference sequence). V shed 4 bases, J shed 3 bases, and the junction held 5 bases outside the gene matches. This CDR3 region has 14 residues. CDR3 sequence reads: CASSSITGDTEAFF. The CDR3 nucleotides are TGTGCCAGCAGCTCGATCACAGGGGACACTGAAGCTTTCTTT.

This clone was seen only once. This specimen includes other DNA sequences encoding the same CDR3. The V and J genes are TRBV19 and TRBJ1-1; unclear D gene. This CDR3 is built from 13 residues. Trimming stripped 3 bases from V and 0 bases from J, with 5 bases between. Germline V gives CDR1 LNHDA, CDR2 SQIVND (reference sequence). In DNA, the CDR3 is TGTGCCAGTAGTATGAGCCTGAACACTGAAGCTTTCTTT. As protein: CASSMSLNTEAFF.

The table lists this clone with a count of one. The chain links TRBV5-4 to TRBJ2-7; TRBD1 is a possible D gene (5 bases). Germline values: CDR1 SGHNT, CDR2 YYREEE (reference sequence). V was pared by 5 bases and J by 2 bases, with 17 bases between. The CDR3 length is 15 residues. Here the CDR3 reads CASSSMLGEPYEQYF. CDR3 nucleotides: TGTGCCAGCAGTTCGATGTTAGGGGAACCCTACGAGCAGTACTTC.

V gene TRBV25-1 combines with J gene TRBJ2-5; 11 nucleotides align to TRBD2. V lost 0 bases, J lost 4 bases, and 7 bases stayed unmatched. CDR1 MGHDK and CDR2 SYGVNS come from the germline V gene. This CDR3 comprises 17 residues. CDR3: CASSEYPSGGPGETQYF. The CDR3 nucleotides are TGTGCCAGCAGTGAATACCCTAGCGGGGGGCCGGGAGAGACCCAGTACTTC.

The chain joins TRBV7-9 to TRBJ2-5; D perhaps matches TRBD1 (5 bases). The CDR3 spans 14 residues. V gave up 5 bases and J gave up 5 bases, with 15 bases separating them. Germline-derived CDR1 and CDR2 are SEHNR and FQNEAQ (reference sequence). CDR3 amino acids: CASSPTGFGETQYF. CDR3 DNA sequence: TGTGCCAGCAGCCCCACAGGTTTTGGGGAGACCCAGTACTTC.

This chain uses TRBV10-3 with TRBJ2-1; TRBD2 is a possible D gene (5 bases). V lost 6 bases and J 0 bases, leaving 9 bases between the germline ends. This CDR3 is 14 amino acids long. Germline CDR1 and CDR2: ENHRY and SYGVKD. The CDR3 DNA sequence: TGTGCCATCAGCCAAGGGAGCTCCTACAATGAGCAGTTCTTC. The encoded protein is CAISQGSSYNEQFF.

The chain links TRBV6-5 to TRBJ2-7; tentative D call: TRBD2 (5 bases). The CDR3 covers 14 residues. With 0 bases removed from V and 5 bases from J, the gap between germline ends came to 11 bases. From germline, CDR1 is MNHEY and CDR2 SVGAGI. DNA of the CDR3: TGTGCCAGCAGTTACTCGAGTCAGGAGGACGAGCAGTACTTC. Protein sequence: CASSYSSQEDEQYF.

The chain couples TRBV6-5 to TRBJ2-5; TRBD2 agrees at 8 bases. This CDR3 has 15 residues. Germline loops: CDR1 MNHEY, CDR2 SVGAGI. The ends lost 8 bases at V and 3 bases at J; junction bases unmatched: 11. The CDR3 loop reads CASAPLGTSEETQYF. The CDR3 nucleotides are TGTGCCAGCGCCCCCCTCGGGACTAGTGAAGAGACCCAGTACTTC.

This clone has more than one count but fewer than ten. The V gene is TRBV9, the J gene TRBJ1-2, with a tentative D call TRBD1 (5 bases). The CDR3 covers 13 residues. V gave up 4 bases and J gave up 5 bases, with 12 bases separating them. CDR1 is SGDLS, CDR2 YYNGEE, per germline. CDR3 in amino acids: CASSTLTEYGYTF. The CDR3 nucleotides read TGTGCCAGCAGCACCTTGACAGAGTATGGCTACACCTTC.

The chain has TRBV20-1 and TRBJ1-1; D might be TRBD1 (5 bases). The germline V gene encodes CDR1 DFQATT and CDR2 SNEGSKA (reference sequence). V dropped 6 bases and J dropped 8 bases, with 13 bases sitting between them. The CDR3 has 11 amino acids. The CDR3 DNA is TGCAGTGCCCCAGGGCGAAGAGAAGCTTTCTTT. Protein product: CSAPGRREAFF.

The chain couples TRBV2 to TRBJ2-5; D is possibly TRBD1 (6 bases). This CDR3 has 15 residues. Trimming left V 4 bases short and J 5 bases short, with 17 bases between. Germline lookup yields CDR1 SNHLY and CDR2 FYNNEI. The CDR3 coding sequence is TGTGCCAGCAGTGTTCAGGGGCGCGGTCCTGAGACCCAGTACTTC. Protein sequence: CASSVQGRGPETQYF.

This chain uses TRBV27 with TRBJ1-1; 9 bases agree with TRBD1. CDR3 length: 14 amino acids. Germline V gives CDR1 MNHEY, CDR2 SMNVEV (reference sequence). V trimming: 5 bases; J trimming: 11 bases; junction bases outside the gene matches: 12. CDR3 residues: CASSGDRAPLYAFF. The CDR3 coding sequence is TGTGCCAGCAGTGGGGACAGGGCTCCCCTGTACGCTTTCTTT.

The chain carries TRBV2 and TRBJ2-5, with 10 bases lining up with TRBD2. The CDR3 runs to 15 residues. With V trimmed by 6 bases and J by 6 bases, 10 bases remained unmatched. Germline CDR1 SNHLY, CDR2 FYNNEI. CDR3 sequence: CASRATGLAVKTQYF. CDR3 nucleotide sequence: TGTGCCAGCAGGGCGACTGGACTAGCGGTAAAGACCCAGTACTTC.

This sequence joins TRBV12-3 or TRBV12-4 and TRBJ1-1, with 7 positions matching TRBD1. This CDR3 is 12 amino acids long. The junction had 4 bases not matched to a gene; V was cut back by 4 bases and J by 8 bases. Here the CDR3 DNA reads TGTGCCAGCAGTTCGGACAGGACCGAAGCTTTCTTT. Amino acid sequence: CASSSDRTEAFF.

This clone came up a few times. The rearrangement links TRBV9 to TRBJ2-7, with D tentatively TRBD1 (6 bases). Trimming pared 4 bases from V and 0 bases from J, leaving 20 bases between. Germline loops: CDR1 SGDLS, CDR2 YYNGEE. The CDR3 length is 17 residues. CDR3 coding DNA: TGTGCCAGCAGCTACAACCCCGGGACACCAAACTCCTACGAGCAGTACTTC. It is translated as CASSYNPGTPNSYEQYF.

The rearrangement joins TRBV5-1 to TRBJ1-3, with D maybe TRBD1 (5 bases). Trimming stripped 0 bases from V and 0 bases from J, with 7 bases between. Germline V CDR1 and CDR2: SGHRS, YFSETQ. The CDR3 totals 15 residues. CDR3 nucleotide sequence: TGCGCCAGCAGCTTGGACAGGCTCTCTGGAAACACCATATATTTT. This gives the protein CASSLDRLSGNTIYF.

The chain recombines TRBV5-4 with TRBJ2-1; 7 positions agree with TRBD2. The CDR3 runs to 12 residues. Germline trimming cut 2 bases from V and 8 bases from J; bases unmatched to any gene: 1. In germline, CDR1 is SGHNT, CDR2 YYREEE (reference sequence). For the CDR3, the DNA is TGTGCCAGCAGCTTAGGGAGGGATGAGCAGTTCTTC. This codes for CASSLGRDEQFF.

The chain links TRBV6-5 to TRBJ1-1, with TRBD1 matching 7 bases. The CDR3 totals 15 residues. Germline trimming cut 6 bases from V and 1 base from J; bases unmatched to any gene: 8. Germline CDR1 and CDR2: MNHEY and SVGAGI. CDR3 region: CASRPRGQTNTEAFF. The CDR3 region has the DNA TGTGCCAGCAGACCAAGGGGACAGACGAACACTGAAGCTTTCTTT.

The chain recombines TRBV9 with TRBJ1-1; a possible D gene is TRBD1 (5 bases). This CDR3 spans 14 amino acids. V shed 4 bases and J shed 6 bases, with 16 bases lying between them. The germline gives CDR1 SGDLS, CDR2 YYNGEE. The CDR3 reads CASSLGGLGAEAFF. The CDR3 region has the DNA TGTGCCAGCAGCCTGGGAGGACTAGGGGCTGAAGCTTTCTTT.

The chain is built from TRBV21-1 and TRBJ1-5; the listed D gene, TRBD1, was not tested against the DNA. TRBV21-1 represents a pseudogene. The length of the CDR3 is 16 residues. DNA of the CDR3: TGTGCCAGCAGCATCTGGGACAGGAAGGCCAATCAGCCCCAGCATTTT. Amino acid sequence: CASSIWDRKANQPQHF.

The chain's CDR3 is CASSELRTSGGEDTQYF. The CDR3 DNA follows: TGTGCCAGCAGTGAACTCCGGACTAGCGGGGGGGAGGATACGCAGTATTTT. The chain combines TRBV25-1 with TRBJ2-3; 15 bases fit TRBD2. In germline, CDR1 is MGHDK, CDR2 SYGVNS. Trimming at V came to 2 bases and at J to 6 bases, leaving 6 bases not matched to a gene. This CDR3 has 17 residues.

This clone was seen more than once but under ten times. The gene calls are TRBV6-1 and TRBJ2-1; TRBD1 aligns across 9 bases. V lost 3 bases, J lost 12 bases, and 6 bases stayed unmatched. CDR1 and CDR2 from the germline V gene are MNHNS and SASEGT. CDR3 length equals 13 residues. CDR3 loop: CASSDRDRAMQFF. CDR3 nucleotide sequence: TGTGCCAGCAGTGACCGGGACAGGGCGATGCAGTTCTTC.

The chain's CDR3 is CASRRQANYGYTF. CDR3 nucleotide sequence: TGTGCCAGTAGGCGACAGGCCAACTATGGCTACACCTTC. The rearrangement links TRBV19 to TRBJ1-2; D possibly corresponds to TRBD1 (6 bases). This CDR3 has 13 residues. CDR1 is LNHDA and CDR2 is SQIVND in the germline V gene (reference sequence). V shed 6 bases and J shed 2 bases, with 10 bases lying between them.

This clone was counted only a few times. V gene TRBV2 combines with J gene TRBJ1-4; TRBD1 matches at 9 bases. This CDR3 contains 15 residues. Looked up from germline, CDR1 is SNHLY and CDR2 is FYNNEI. J gave up 3 bases and V 6 bases, and 5 bases lay outside the gene matches. The CDR3 DNA reads TGTGCCAGCAGATTTACAGGGGGCCCTAATGAAAAACTGTTTTTT. Translated, it gives CASRFTGGPNEKLFF.

The V gene is TRBV18, the J gene TRBJ1-2, with D possibly matching TRBD1 (5 bases). Germline V CDR1 and CDR2: KGHSH, LQKENI. This CDR3 is 17 amino acids long. Trimming pared 0 bases from V and 4 bases from J, leaving 18 bases between. The chain's CDR3 is CASSPPIGEGKFYGYTF. The CDR3 bases are TGTGCCAGCTCACCACCGATAGGGGAGGGGAAATTCTATGGCTACACCTTC.

The chain employs TRBV5-1 and TRBJ2-3; 7 bases line up with TRBD2. The germline gives CDR1 SGHRS, CDR2 YFSETQ. The CDR3 contains 15 residues. J was trimmed by 0 bases and V by 3 bases; bases with no gene match: 4. The CDR3 coding sequence is TGCGCCAGCAGCTCCGGGGGGTCTAGCACAGATACGCAGTATTTT. It codes for CASSSGGSSTDTQYF.

The rearrangement links TRBV13 to TRBJ2-3; D is unresolved. Between the trimmed V and J ends, which lost 4 bases and 7 bases, there was a span of 27 bases. The CDR3 sequence is 18 residues long. In germline, CDR1 is PRHDT, CDR2 FYEKMQ (reference sequence). DNA for the CDR3: TGTGCCAGCAGCTCATCTTTATGGCAGCACAGACAAAGGCATACGCAGTATTTT. Its translation: CASSSSLWQHRQRHTQYF.